Below, one T cell receptor beta chain is given with its context. Clones were sequenced by immunoSEQ multiplex PCR, and TCRdb holds only the in-frame ones, with some missing. This sample carries some 350,000 clones, 85% to 90% of them seen once, and the ten largest clones take 3%. Trimming removed 7 bases from V and 2 bases from J, with 17 bases in between. The CDR3 consists of 15 residues. Germline V gene lookup returns CDR1 SNHLY and CDR2 FYNNEI. The sample comes from a study of blood T cell repertoires in COVID-19. This TCR was recovered from a human donor in a cohort sampled during active COVID-19. The V and J genes are TRBV2 and TRBJ2-5; tentatively, D is TRBD2 (6 bases). The source material was peripheral blood. The CDR3 reads CASMWGGGGQETQYF. CDR3 sequence (DNA): TGTGCCAGCATGTGGGGAGGAGGCGGGCAAGAGACCCAGTACTTC.